This T cell receptor (beta chain) was retrieved from a study of CD8 T cells in ankylosing spondylitis. Study results and limitations: Disease-linked clones reportedly showed significant enrichment in matched ankylosing spondylitis synovial fluid. Past studies reported some motif variants in reactive arthritis synovial fluid and blood.

TCRdb passed the 5' RACE reads through MiXCR, listing each CDR3 protein once. The table lists approximately 300,000 distinct CDR3 sequences, less than 25% of them singletons. Of note for this clonotype: Its specificity is not known.

The specimen sequenced was blood, either unsorted or a sorted T cell fraction (not recorded which). This TCR was recovered from a female donor with ankylosing spondylitis or in good health (not recorded which).

CDR3 DNA sequence: TGTGCCATCAGACCCAGGGTGGAAACCGGGGAGCTGTTTTTT. Translating it yields CAIRPRVETGELFF. The gene calls are TRBV10-3 and TRBJ2-2; D is possibly TRBD1 (5 bases). The germline V gene encodes CDR1 ENHRY and CDR2 SYGVKD. This CDR3 has 14 amino acids. Trimming cost V 6 bases and J 5 bases, with 13 bases left between them.